Below are 25 T cell receptor beta chains sequenced from a single sample in a study of T-cell memory formation after mild COVID-19. TCRdb re-derived calls from the 5' RACE reads in MiXCR, one entry per CDR3 protein. The data show under 250,000 distinct CDR3 sequences, 9.5% to 10% seen once. The sequenced material came from PBMCs or a T cell subset sorted from them (not recorded which). The receptors stem from a man younger than 30 who had mild COVID-19 (a few samples of this study predate the infection). Cell type and time point are not known.

The CDR3 region has the DNA TGTGCCAGCAGGGACAGGGGTCCTGAAGCTTTCTTT. The encoded protein is CASRDRGPEAFF. The chain recombines TRBV2 with TRBJ1-1; 9 nucleotides match TRBD1. V lost 6 bases and J lost 6; bases outside the gene matches: 2. Germline V gives CDR1 SNHLY, CDR2 FYNNEI. The CDR3 has 12 amino acids.

The chain combines TRBV3-1 with TRBJ2-5, with D perhaps TRBD2 (6 bases). In germline, CDR1 is LGHDT, CDR2 YNNKEL (reference sequence). This CDR3 is built from 15 residues. Between the trimmed V and J ends, which lost 4 bases and 5 bases, there was a span of 17 bases. For the CDR3, the DNA is TGTGCCAGCAGCCCACGGGAGAACGCCCGTGAGACCCAGTACTTC. Translation gives CASSPRENARETQYF.

The gene calls are TRBV12-3 or TRBV12-4 and TRBJ1-4; maybe TRBD1 (6 bases). The CDR3 sequence is 13 residues long. Trimming left V 4 bases short and J 8 bases short, with 11 bases between. The CDR3 bases are TGTGCCAGCAGTTCCACAGGGCTGGAAAAACTGTTTTTT. It is translated as CASSSTGLEKLFF.

The V gene is TRBV24-1, the J gene TRBJ2-7; D ambiguous. The V gene lost 5 bases and the J gene lost 11 bases, with 21 bases spanning the gap. CDR1 and CDR2 (germline): KGHDR, SFDVKD. There are 14 residues in the CDR3. The CDR3 DNA reads as TGTGCCACCAGTGGTAGAAGGCCCGTGTTCGTGGAGTACGTC. Translated, it gives CATSGRRPVFVEYV.

This clonotype was observed at least ten times. The CDR3 loop is CASSLAGPPYEQYF. Written as DNA, the CDR3 is TGTGCCAGCAGCTTAGCGGGTCCCCCGTACGAGCAGTACTTC. The rearrangement uses TRBV7-2 and TRBJ2-7; no clear D gene. The germline V and J ends were trimmed by 0 bases and 4 bases, with 10 bases remaining between them. The germline CDR1 and CDR2 sequences are SGHTA and FQGNSA. This CDR3 has 14 amino acids.

The sample holds a few counts of this clonotype. This chain connects TRBV12-3 or TRBV12-4 to TRBJ1-1; D gene unclear. V lost 5 bases, J lost 6 bases, and 10 bases lay in between. The CDR3 runs 12 residues. The CDR3 here is CASSTAVSEAFF. The CDR3 nucleotides read TGTGCCAGCAGTACAGCGGTTTCTGAAGCTTTCTTT.

In this sample, this clonotype turned up many times. The chain joins TRBV7-3 to TRBJ2-5; D is unclear. Germline lookup yields CDR1 SGHTA and CDR2 FQGTGA. V was clipped by 5 bases and J by 2 bases, with 12 bases between them. This CDR3 comprises 14 residues. CDR3 coding DNA: TGTGCCAGCAGCCTAGATGGATCTCAAGAGACCCAGTACTTC. Translating gives CASSLDGSQETQYF.

This clonotype was detected a few times. The chain has TRBV7-8 and TRBJ2-7; 10 bases line up with TRBD2. V lost 4 bases and J lost 3; bases outside the gene matches: 6. The CDR3 runs 15 residues. Per germline, CDR1 SGHVS and CDR2 FQNEAQ. The CDR3 nucleotides are TGTGCCAGCAGCTCTCTAGCGGGGGCTCACTACGAGCAGTACTTC. Protein product: CASSSLAGAHYEQYF.

As to this clonotype: This is likely a read error, given that the CDR3 carries no conserved phenylalanine or tryptophan at its end. The rearrangement links TRBV7-2 to TRBJ2-3; 7 bases fit TRBD2. With 1 base clipped from V and 3 bases from J, the junction kept 13 bases outside the gene matches. There are 18 residues in the CDR3. Germline CDR1 SGHTA, CDR2 FQGNSA. CDR3 in amino acids: CASSLVWFSAGETDTQYL. The CDR3 DNA sequence: TGTGCCAGCAGCTTAGTCTGGTTCTCGGCGGGGGAGACAGATACGCAGTATCTT.

DNA for the CDR3: TGTGCCAGCAGCTCAAGGCGGGGGGAGCAAGAGACCCAGTACTTC. This gives the protein CASSSRRGEQETQYF. V and J are TRBV9 and TRBJ2-5; 8 bases align to TRBD2. Germline V gives CDR1 SGDLS, CDR2 YYNGEE. CDR3 length: 15 residues. The trim removed 4 bases at V and 2 bases at J, leaving 7 bases unmatched.

About this clonotype: A much larger clone differs from this one at a single base, so this may be a read error. The chain is built from TRBV7-2 and TRBJ2-4, with 12 bases identical to TRBD2. Per germline, CDR1 SGHTA and CDR2 FQGNSA. J lost 1 base, V lost 4 bases, and 8 bases had no gene match. The CDR3 runs 18 residues. This CDR3 is CASSCGLAGTQAKNIQYF. DNA of the CDR3: TGTGCCAGCAGCTGCGGACTAGCGGGAACACAGGCCAAAAACATTCAGTACTTC.

The rearrangement links TRBV5-1 to TRBJ1-4; 9 bases are a match to TRBD1. With 4 bases clipped from V and 7 bases from J, the junction kept 5 bases outside the gene matches. Germline V gene data show CDR1 as SGHRS and CDR2 as YFSETQ. The CDR3 loop spans 14 amino acids. The CDR3 sequence is CASSPGQGGEKLFF. The CDR3, as DNA: TGCGCCAGCAGCCCGGGACAGGGAGGTGAAAAACTGTTTTTT.

J is TRBJ2-3 and V is TRBV29-1; D gene ambiguous. The germline CDR1 and CDR2 sequences are SQVTM and ANQGSEA. The ends were cut back, 4 bases at V and 6 bases at J, with 8 bases in the middle. The CDR3 has 11 residues. In DNA, the CDR3 is TGCAGCGTTGCTGTGCAGGATACGCAGTATTTT. Amino acids: CSVAVQDTQYF.

This clonotype was detected only a few times. This chain uses TRBV5-1 with TRBJ1-1; 7 bases fit TRBD1. V shed 0 bases and J 4 bases; nucleotides not matched to a gene: 3. CDR3 length: 14 amino acids. Germline values: CDR1 SGHRS, CDR2 YFSETQ. CDR3 residues: CASSLVQGSTEAFF. The CDR3 nucleotides read TGCGCCAGCAGCTTGGTACAGGGGAGCACTGAAGCTTTCTTT.

This clonotype has just a few counts. The chain joins TRBV7-2 to TRBJ2-3, with D possibly TRBD1 on 6 matching bases. The V gene lost 0 bases and the J gene lost 2 bases, with 9 bases spanning the gap. The CDR3 consists of 15 residues. The germline V gene encodes CDR1 SGHTA and CDR2 FQGNSA. The DNA of the CDR3 is TGTGCCAGCAGCTTAGCTGGGGGCGACACAGATACGCAGTATTTT. It codes for CASSLAGGDTDTQYF. Based on the CDR3 plus reference TRBV7-2 and TRBJ2-3, the full variable domain is GAGVSQSPSNKVTEKGKDVELRCDPISGHTALYWYRQSLGQGLEFLIYFQGNSAPDKSGLPSDRFSAERTGGSVSTLTIQRTQQEDSAVYLCASSLAGGDTDTQYFGPGTRLTVL.

The chain carries TRBV4-2 and TRBJ2-2, with D hard to call. This CDR3 spans 16 amino acids. Per germline, CDR1 LGHNA and CDR2 YNFKEQ. V was clipped by 0 bases and J by 6 bases, with 14 bases between them. The CDR3: CASSQEKESGPGELFF. CDR3 sequence (DNA): TGTGCCAGCAGCCAAGAAAAGGAGAGTGGACCCGGGGAGCTGTTTTTT.

This clonotype was counted a few times. The CDR3 DNA sequence: TGTGCCAGCAGTTTAGAGGGGCGAAACCATTTT. This sequence encodes CASSLEGRNHF. V usage is TRBV27 and J usage is TRBJ1-5, with D tentatively TRBD1 (5 bases). CDR3 length: 11 amino acids. The germline V gene has CDR1 MNHEY and CDR2 SMNVEV (reference sequence). V was shortened by 2 bases and J by 16 bases, with 12 bases between the two germline ends.

This clonotype was seen at least ten times. The V and J genes are TRBV7-9 and TRBJ1-1, with D unclear. Looked up from germline, CDR1 is SEHNR and CDR2 is FQNEAQ (reference sequence). The V and J ends lost 7 bases and 1 base respectively, with 13 bases between them. CDR3 length: 14 residues. CDR3 in amino acids: CASTHYKANTEAFF. In DNA, the CDR3 is TGTGCCAGCACCCACTACAAGGCGAACACTGAAGCTTTCTTT.

This clonotype was seen only a few times. The genes are TRBV7-2 and TRBJ1-2, with 8 bases lining up with TRBD1. With V trimmed by 4 bases and J by 5 bases, 9 bases remained unmatched. The CDR3 is 15 amino acids. Germline CDR1 is SGHTA and CDR2 is FQGNSA. CDR3 residues: CASSYGTGNGYGYTF. Here the CDR3 DNA reads TGTGCCAGCAGCTATGGGACAGGCAATGGGTATGGCTACACCTTC.

About this clonotype: This sequence may be a read error, since a much larger clone differs from it by one base. J is TRBJ2-7 and V is TRBV5-1; 8 bases match TRBD1. J lost 3 bases, V lost 4 bases, and 6 bases had no gene match. Germline CDR1 is SGHRS and CDR2 is YFSETQ. The CDR3 is 14 residues long. The CDR3 reads CASSPGTGVYEQYF. CDR3 nucleotides: TGCGCCAGCAGCCCCGGGACAGGAGTCTACGAGCAGTACTTC. Full variable domain (missing parts from reference TRBV5-1 and TRBJ2-7): KAGVTQTPRYLIKTRGQQVTLSCSPISGHRSVSWYQQTPGQGLQFLFEYFSETQRNKGNFPGRFSGRQFSNSRSEMNVSTLELGDSALYLCASSPGTGVYEQYFGPGTRLTVT.

There are a few counts of this clonotype. This chain uses TRBV12-3 or TRBV12-4 with TRBJ1-6; D remains ambiguous. The CDR3 has 13 residues. The V end was cut by 2 bases, the J end by 9 bases, with 8 bases between. For the CDR3, the DNA is TGTGCCAGCAGTTTACAATTTAGTTCACCCCTCCACTTT. This translates into CASSLQFSSPLHF.

This clonotype occurred a few times. The chain is built from TRBV11-2 and TRBJ2-3; the D gene is possibly TRBD1 (5 bases). In germline, CDR1 is SGHAT, CDR2 FQNNGV. V lost 6 bases, J lost 1 base, and 8 bases lay in between. The CDR3 spans 13 residues. The CDR3 is CASSGAGTDTQYF. CDR3 DNA sequence: TGTGCCAGCAGTGGGGCTGGCACAGATACGCAGTATTTT.

In this sample, this clonotype turned up many times. The chain is built from TRBV12-3 or TRBV12-4 and TRBJ1-6; D might be TRBD1 (6 bases). Trimming pared 5 bases from V and 8 bases from J, leaving 10 bases between. The CDR3 totals 13 residues. The CDR3 loop reads CASSRNRDSPLHF. CDR3 sequence (DNA): TGTGCCAGCAGTCGCAACAGGGATTCACCCCTCCACTTT.

The gene calls are TRBV12-3 or TRBV12-4 and TRBJ1-1, with unresolved D. This CDR3 has 12 residues. Trimming pared 2 bases from V and 6 bases from J, leaving 7 bases between. The CDR3 here is CASSLLRSEAFF. CDR3 coding DNA: TGTGCCAGCAGTTTACTGCGGTCTGAAGCTTTCTTT.

This clonotype was detected a few times. The chain couples TRBV20-1 to TRBJ2-7, with 10 bases identical to TRBD2. The CDR3 contains 13 residues. The germline V gene encodes CDR1 DFQATT and CDR2 SNEGSKA (reference sequence). With V trimmed by 1 base and J by 3 bases, 0 bases remained unmatched. The CDR3 nucleotides are TGCAGTGCTAGAGCTAGCGGGGGCTACGAGCAGTACGTC. Encoded protein: CSARASGGYEQYV.